The source of this T cell receptor (beta chain) is a study of shared clonotypes between healthy human individuals. The ends were cut back, 1 base at V and 7 bases at J, with 11 bases in the middle. The CDR3 extends over 13 amino acids. CDR1 is SGHDN and CDR2 is FVKESK in the germline V gene. Measured with immunoSEQ multiplex PCR; TCRdb has only the in-frame clones, and not every one. The repertoire consists of roughly 2.5 million clones, with more than 90% occurring once and the leading ten covering more than 0.12%. The genes are TRBV14 and TRBJ2-7; D is uncertain. The material sequenced was naive CD4+ T cells sorted from blood. Documented subset: CD45RA+ positively selected. The source of this sequence is a man between 18 and 29 years old in good health. This CDR3 is CASSQVELGEQYF. The CDR3 nucleotides are TGTGCCAGCAGCCAAGTAGAGTTAGGGGAGCAGTACTTC.